The rows below give T cell receptor beta chains drawn from one sample of a study of OX40 agonist ivuxolimab in advanced cancers. Method: immunoSEQ multiplex PCR; TCRdb's copy keeps in-frame clones and lacks some. The sample records 40,000 to 50,000 clones, 88% being singletons. Sequenced material: CD4+ or CD8+ T cells sorted from blood, taken in a trial of the OX40 agonist ivuxolimab. All receptors come from an adult with an advanced solid tumor such as melanoma, head and neck, liver or kidney cancer. The CDR3 runs from the conserved cysteine through the conserved F or W. Fields, in order: V gene, clone size, J gene, D gene, CDR3 DNA, CDR3 protein. D genes are given only for firm matches. Part of the rows lack a size; the others show once, few, many or a class for expanded clones.

TRBV28	.	TRBJ2-1	.	TGTGCCAGCAGTTTAATCTTAGAGAGTGAGCAGTTCTTC	CASSLILESEQFF
TRBV7-2	.	TRBJ1-2	.	TGTGCCAGCAGCTTAGACAGGGTGGCTGGCTACACCTTC	CASSLDRVAGYTF
TRBV13	medium-sized	TRBJ2-7	.	TGTGCCAGCAGCTTAGGGAGTTTTAGCTCCTACGAGCAGTACTTC	CASSLGSFSSYEQYF
TRBV18	.	TRBJ1-3	TRBD1	TGTGCCAGCTCTCGGACAGGGTCTGGAAACACCATATATTTT	CASSRTGSGNTIYF
TRBV9	once	TRBJ2-2	.	TGTGCCAGCAGCGTAGTAGGGACAAGGGGGACCACCGGGGAGCTGTTTTTT	CASSVVGTRGTTGELFF
TRBV9	.	TRBJ1-2	.	TGTGCCAGCAGCGTAGAGGGCAGGGCTGGTGGCTACACCTTC	CASSVEGRAGGYTF
TRBV30	.	TRBJ2-1	TRBD2	TGTGCCTGGAGTGAGACTAGCGGGGGCCATGAGCAGTTCTTC	CAWSETSGGHEQFF
TRBV19	few	TRBJ1-1	.	TGTGCCAGTAGTACCCGACAGCCGAACACTGAAGCTTTCTTT	CASSTRQPNTEAFF
TRBV18	.	TRBJ2-7	.	TGTGCCAGCTCACCGCCGGGACCGAGTTACGAGCAGTACTTC	CASSPPGPSYEQYF
TRBV6-1	.	TRBJ2-7	TRBD1	TGTGCCAGCAGTGAGATCGGGACAGAAATACGAAAGTTC	CASSEIGTEIRKF
TRBV9	few	TRBJ1-2	.	TGTGCCAGCAGCGTATCGAGGGACGTCGGCGGCTACACCTTC	CASSVSRDVGGYTF
TRBV7-2	once	TRBJ2-7	.	TGTGCCAGCAGCGCCAACCGGGACCCCCACGAGCAGTACTTC	CASSANRDPHEQYF
TRBV6-6	.	TRBJ2-1	TRBD2	TGTGCCAGCAGTTTGGGTCGGGAGGGCGGTAATGAGCAGTTCTTC	CASSLGREGGNEQFF
TRBV30	once	TRBJ2-7	.	TGTGCCTGGAGTGAGGGTATGAGGTATGCTAACGAGCAGTACTTC	CAWSEGMRYANEQYF
TRBV6-5	.	TRBJ2-2	.	TGTGCCAGCAGGACTGGGACCACCGGGGAGCTGTTTTTT	CASRTGTTGELFF
TRBV19	.	TRBJ2-3	TRBD1	TGTGCCAGTACCTGGACAGGGACAGATACGCAGTATTTT	CASTWTGTDTQYF
TRBV18	.	TRBJ1-2	.	TGTGCCAGCTCACCACGGGGGCCACCTAATAACTATGGCTACACCTTC	CASSPRGPPNNYGYTF
TRBV7-8	.	TRBJ1-5	.	TGTGCCAGCAGCTTAGGGTCGGAAAATCAGCCCCAGCATTTT	CASSLGSENQPQHF
TRBV9	.	TRBJ2-3	.	TGTGCCAGCAGCCCCGCGGACATCCCCACCCCGTATTTT	CASSPADIPTPYF
TRBV6-5	.	TRBJ2-5	TRBD1	TGTGCCAGCAGCCAGGGACAGGGGGGACAGACCCAGTACTTC	CASSQGQGGQTQYF
TRBV7-2	once	TRBJ1-1	.	TGTGCCAGCAGCTTAGTGGTGGAGACTGAAGCTTTCTTT	CASSLVVETEAFF
TRBV27	.	TRBJ2-3	TRBD2	TGTGCCAGCAGGCCCAACCTAGCGGGAGCTACGCAGTATTTT	CASRPNLAGATQYF
TRBV28	.	TRBJ2-1	TRBD2	TGTGCCAGCAGCGCACTAGCGGGTTTTTACAATGAGCAGTTCTTC	CASSALAGFYNEQFF
TRBV6-5	once	TRBJ2-5	.	TGTGCCAGCAGTTACGAGGGGCTGGAGACCCAGTACTTC	CASSYEGLETQYF
TRBV28	.	TRBJ2-7	TRBD2	TGTGCCAGCAGCCCGACTAGCGTGAGCTCCTACGAGCAGTACTTC	CASSPTSVSSYEQYF